The 28 T cell receptor beta chains listed next were all sequenced from one sample in a study of T-cell memory formation after mild COVID-19. TCRdb passed the 5' RACE reads through MiXCR, listing each CDR3 protein once. The data show about 430,000 distinct CDR3 sequences, roughly a quarter seen once. Sequencing was done on a sample of PBMCs or a T cell subset sorted from them (not recorded which). The source is an adult woman who had mild COVID-19 (a few samples of this study predate the infection). Cell type and time point are not known.

Only a few counts were recorded for this clonotype. This rearrangement joins TRBV10-3 to TRBJ2-5; 7 bases align to TRBD1. The germline CDR1 and CDR2 sequences are ENHRY and SYGVKD. Unmatched junction bases numbered 1, after V lost 6 bases and J lost 0 bases. This CDR3 is 13 amino acids long. The CDR3 coding sequence is TGTGCCATCAGGGGGACAGACCAAGAGACCCAGTACTTC. It translates to CAIRGTDQETQYF.

The table lists this clonotype with many counts. The chain carries TRBV5-1 and TRBJ2-1, with D possibly being TRBD1 (6 bases). Germline loops: CDR1 SGHRS, CDR2 YFSETQ. Trimming removed 4 bases from V and 4 bases from J, with 18 bases in between. CDR3 length equals 16 residues. The CDR3 spells CASSANRVGQYNEQFF. CDR3 sequence (DNA): TGCGCCAGCAGCGCAAACAGGGTGGGCCAGTACAATGAGCAGTTCTTC.

This chain links TRBV6-2 or TRBV6-3 with TRBJ2-7, with 8 positions matching TRBD2. Trimming removed 4 bases from V and 6 bases from J; junction bases left unmatched: 2. The CDR3 loop spans 12 amino acids. Germline lookup yields CDR1 MNHEY and CDR2 SVGEGT. In DNA form, the CDR3 reads TGTGCCAGCAGTTGGGGACTAGTCGAGCAGTACTTC. Protein product: CASSWGLVEQYF.

There are a few counts of this clonotype. V gene TRBV6-6 combines with J gene TRBJ2-3, with D maybe TRBD2 (7 bases). The germline gives CDR1 MNHNY, CDR2 SVGAGI (reference sequence). This CDR3 comprises 15 residues. Trimming removed 7 bases from V and 5 bases from J, with 19 bases in between. The CDR3 region is CASTLQGGRGDTQYF. The CDR3 nucleotides are TGTGCCAGCACTCTACAGGGAGGGAGAGGAGATACGCAGTATTTT.

In its sample, this clonotype was seen a few times. The genes are TRBV20-1 and TRBJ1-1, with TRBD1 as a possible D gene (6 bases). Trimming left V 1 base short and J 0 bases short, with 15 bases between. Germline V CDR1 and CDR2: DFQATT, SNEGSKA (reference sequence). This CDR3 region has 16 residues. The CDR3 nucleotides are TGCAGTGCTAGAGCAGGGGCCCGCGGGGTGAACACTGAAGCTTTCTTT. This translates into CSARAGARGVNTEAFF.

The chain is built from TRBV4-3 and TRBJ2-5; D tentatively fits TRBD1 or TRBD2 (5 bases each). V lost 4 bases, J lost 2 bases, and 17 bases lay in between. The CDR3 has 16 amino acids. The V gene's germline CDR1 is LGHNA and CDR2 YSLEER. The CDR3 sequence: CASSRNWGWQQETQYF. For the CDR3, the DNA is TGCGCCAGCAGCCGAAATTGGGGGTGGCAGCAAGAGACCCAGTACTTC.

This clonotype was seen repeatedly, ten times or more. J is TRBJ2-1 and V is TRBV5-1; the D is unclear. V dropped 0 bases and J dropped 4 bases, with 17 bases sitting between them. The CDR3 is 17 amino acids. Germline V CDR1 and CDR2: SGHRS, YFSETQ. The CDR3 reads CASSLGPQSALYNEQFF. The CDR3 DNA reads as TGCGCCAGCAGCTTGGGGCCTCAGAGCGCCCTATACAATGAGCAGTTCTTC.

This clonotype was counted many times. V usage is TRBV5-1 and J usage is TRBJ2-1; possibly TRBD1 or TRBD2 for D (6 bases each). Germline V gene sequence: CDR1 SGHRS, CDR2 YFSETQ. The CDR3 contains 14 residues. With 0 bases removed from V and 9 bases from J, the gap between germline ends came to 13 bases. For the CDR3, the DNA is TGCGCCAGCAGCTTGGAGGGGGGTATTTCTGAGCAGTTCTTC. It yields the protein CASSLEGGISEQFF.

This clonotype was observed a few times. J is TRBJ2-5 and V is TRBV28; TRBD2 matches at 9 bases. The CDR3 sequence is 15 residues long. Germline assignment: CDR1 MDHEN and CDR2 SYDVKM. The V gene end was trimmed by 5 bases and the J gene end by 5 bases; junction bases not matched to a gene: 9. Here the CDR3 reads CASSTGTSLPETQYF. The DNA of the CDR3 is TGTGCCAGCAGTACCGGGACTAGCCTTCCGGAGACCCAGTACTTC.

This clonotype was counted only a few times. The gene calls are TRBV24-1 and TRBJ2-1; tentative D call: TRBD1 (6 bases). Germline CDR1 KGHDR, CDR2 SFDVKD. The CDR3 consists of 16 residues. The V end was cut by 5 bases, the J end by 7 bases, with 20 bases between. In DNA, the CDR3 is TGTGCCACCAGTGCCTCCGGGACACCGGCGTGGAATGAGCAGTTCTTC. Protein sequence: CATSASGTPAWNEQFF.

This clonotype was recorded many times. As DNA, the CDR3 is TGTGCCAGCAGGCCCGGGACAGGGAGCACTGAAGCTTTCTTT. Its protein product is CASRPGTGSTEAFF. V usage is TRBV14 and J usage is TRBJ1-1, with 9 bases that match TRBD1. J lost 4 bases, V lost 6 bases, and 6 bases had no gene match. The CDR3 has 14 residues. The germline gives CDR1 SGHDN, CDR2 FVKESK. Supplemented by reference TRBV14 and TRBJ1-1, the full variable domain reads EAGVTQFPSHSVIEKGQTVTLRCDPISGHDNLYWYRRVMGKEIKFLLHFVKESKQDESGMPNNRFLAERTGGTYSTLKVQPAELEDSGVYFCASRPGTGSTEAFFGQGTRLTVV.

The chain has TRBV4-1 and TRBJ1-1; D gene uncertain. The V end lost 4 bases, the J end lost 2 bases, and 20 bases lay between the germline ends. Per germline, CDR1 MGHRA and CDR2 YSYEKL. The CDR3 consists of 17 residues. The CDR3 coding sequence is TGCGCCAGCAGCCCCCTGACCGCGGGCAGGAGAAACACTGAAGCTTTCTTT. It is translated as CASSPLTAGRRNTEAFF.

The chain recombines TRBV5-4 with TRBJ2-5; D may be TRBD2 (6 bases). Germline V gives CDR1 SGHNT, CDR2 YYREEE (reference sequence). The CDR3 sequence is 14 residues long. Trimming cost V 9 bases and J 2 bases, with 17 bases left between them. CDR3 protein: CAISISGVQETQYF. The DNA of the CDR3 is TGTGCCATCTCAATTTCGGGAGTACAAGAGACCCAGTACTTC. The whole variable domain, filled in from reference TRBV5-4 and TRBJ2-5, reads ETGVTQSPTHLIKTRGQQVTLRCSSQSGHNTVSWYQQALGQGPQFIFQYYREEENGRGNFPPRFSGLQFPNYSSELNVNALELDDSALYLCAISISGVQETQYFGPGTRLLVL.

The table lists this clonotype with a few counts. The gene calls are TRBV21-1 and TRBJ2-3. TRBV21-1 is annotated as a pseudogene. This CDR3 comprises 19 residues. CDR3 sequence (DNA): TGTGCCAGCAGCAAAGCGAGACCCGTTCAGTTCCCTAGCACAGATACGCAGTATTTT. It codes for CASSKARPVQFPSTDTQYF.

The chain links TRBV4-1 to TRBJ1-1; perhaps TRBD1 as D (6 bases). CDR1 MGHRA and CDR2 YSYEKL come from the germline V gene. CDR3 length: 15 residues. V lost 3 bases and J lost 0, with 11 bases in between. CDR3 residues: CASSHFRGMNTEAFF. CDR3 DNA sequence: TGCGCCAGCAGCCATTTCAGGGGTATGAACACTGAAGCTTTCTTT.

This clonotype was found a few times. The chain has TRBV21-1 and TRBJ2-5; the DNA was not compared with TRBD1, the D call given in the table. TRBV21-1 is a pseudogene. The CDR3 spans 15 residues. The CDR3 region has the DNA TGTGCCAGCATCACCCGAGGGACAAAACAAGAGACCCAGTACTTC. This sequence encodes CASITRGTKQETQYF.

The chain is built from TRBV11-2 and TRBJ2-1; 8 nucleotides agree with TRBD1. This CDR3 is built from 15 residues. Germline V gene lookup returns CDR1 SGHAT and CDR2 FQNNGV. Trimming took 5 bases from V and 3 from J; bases not matched to a gene: 6. The chain's CDR3 is CASSTGQGNYNEQFF. The CDR3 DNA sequence: TGTGCCAGCAGCACCGGACAGGGAAACTACAATGAGCAGTTCTTC.

The chain has TRBV9 and TRBJ2-7; a possible D gene is TRBD1 (6 bases). This CDR3 comprises 16 residues. Germline CDR1 is SGDLS and CDR2 is YYNGEE. The ends were cut back, 2 bases at V and 6 bases at J, with 21 bases in the middle. In DNA form, the CDR3 reads TGTGCCAGCAGCGTGGGTACAGGGCCCGCAACCAGCGAGCAGTACTTC. Its protein is CASSVGTGPATSEQYF.

CDR3 sequence reads: CASSQDGDRGRGYTF. DNA for the CDR3: TGTGCCAGCAGCCAAGATGGGGACAGGGGAAGAGGCTACACCTTC. The chain combines TRBV3-1 with TRBJ1-2, with 10 bases lining up with TRBD1. Germline V lookup: CDR1 LGHDT, CDR2 YNNKEL (reference sequence). Losses at the gene ends were 0 bases for V and 8 bases for J; bases not matched to a gene: 6. The length of the CDR3 is 15 residues.

The chain employs TRBV20-1 and TRBJ2-3; TRBD2 matches at 8 bases. The germline gives CDR1 DFQATT, CDR2 SNEGSKA (reference sequence). V lost 5 bases to trimming and J lost 2 bases; unmatched junction nucleotides: 9. This CDR3 contains 15 residues. The DNA of the CDR3 is TGCAGTGCTGCCTCGCGCGGGGGGAACACAGATACGCAGTATTTT. Its translation is CSAASRGGNTDTQYF.

This clonotype was seen a handful of times. The rearrangement joins TRBV6-6 to TRBJ2-5; 8 positions match TRBD2. The CDR3 totals 18 residues. The germline gives CDR1 MNHNY, CDR2 SVGAGI (reference sequence). V trimming: 2 bases; J trimming: 1 base; junction bases outside the gene matches: 12. CDR3 loop: CASSYGLAGGLFQETQYF. The CDR3 nucleotides read TGTGCCAGCAGTTACGGGCTAGCGGGCGGACTTTTCCAAGAGACCCAGTACTTC.

This clonotype was picked up a small number of times. The chain combines TRBV7-9 with TRBJ2-3; D gene unclear. With 1 base removed from V and 0 bases from J, the gap between germline ends came to 8 bases. CDR1 is SEHNR and CDR2 is FQNEAQ in the germline V gene (reference sequence). The CDR3 totals 15 residues. CDR3 in amino acids: CASSLVSLSTDTQYF. CDR3 DNA: TGTGCCAGCAGCTTAGTCTCCCTGAGCACAGATACGCAGTATTTT.

This clonotype appeared a single time. The chain employs TRBV6-5 and TRBJ1-4; a weak D match, TRBD1 (6 bases). The CDR3 consists of 16 residues. The germline gives CDR1 MNHEY, CDR2 SVGAGI. V was pared by 6 bases and J by 0 bases, with 14 bases between. In DNA, the CDR3 is TGTGCCAGCAGCCACACTCGGACAGCAACTAATGAAAAACTGTTTTTT. Amino acids: CASSHTRTATNEKLFF.

The chain recombines TRBV5-1 with TRBJ2-7; 8 nucleotides agree with TRBD1. The CDR3 covers 14 residues. Germline CDR1 reads SGHRS; CDR2 reads YFSETQ. The ends lost 4 bases at V and 0 bases at J; junction bases unmatched: 3. CDR3 loop: CASSQGANSYEQYF. CDR3 in DNA: TGCGCCAGCAGCCAGGGGGCGAACTCCTACGAGCAGTACTTC.

V gene TRBV7-2 combines with J gene TRBJ2-1, with 8 bases matching TRBD2. From germline, CDR1 is SGHTA and CDR2 FQGNSA. The CDR3 sequence is 16 residues long. The trim removed 1 base at V and 2 bases at J, leaving 4 bases unmatched. This chain's CDR3 is CASSLVGGGTYNEQFF. For the CDR3, the DNA is TGTGCCAGCAGCTTAGTGGGCGGGGGGACCTACAATGAGCAGTTCTTC. Filled out from reference TRBV7-2 and TRBJ2-1, the complete variable domain reads GAGVSQSPSNKVTEKGKDVELRCDPISGHTALYWYRQSLGQGLEFLIYFQGNSAPDKSGLPSDRFSAERTGGSVSTLTIQRTQQEDSAVYLCASSLVGGGTYNEQFFGPGTRLTVL.

This clonotype was detected a few times. The chain links TRBV28 to TRBJ1-5; 8 bases map to TRBD1. This CDR3 is built from 17 residues. The J segment lost 4 bases and the V segment lost 10 bases, leaving 18 bases of the junction unmatched. Germline CDR1 MDHEN, CDR2 SYDVKM. The CDR3 DNA sequence: TGTGCCATCGCGATAGGACAGGGCCCCCGCATAAATCAGCCCCAGCATTTT. It is translated as CAIAIGQGPRINQPQHF.

This sequence joins TRBV3-1 and TRBJ2-2, with D perhaps TRBD2 (6 bases). Trimming cost V 1 base and J 7 bases, with 10 bases left between them. From germline, CDR1 is LGHDT and CDR2 YNNKEL (reference sequence). The CDR3 runs to 14 residues. The CDR3: CASSQVLAIGELFF. The DNA of the CDR3 is TGTGCCAGCAGCCAAGTACTAGCCATCGGGGAGCTGTTTTTT.

This clonotype occurred a few times. The chain combines TRBV4-2 with TRBJ2-3, with TRBD2 identical over 9 bases. CDR1 is LGHNA, CDR2 YNFKEQ, per germline. V gave up 5 bases and J gave up 4 bases; unmatched junction bases: 7. This CDR3 region has 15 residues. CDR3 DNA sequence: TGTGCCAGCAGCAAAAGCTTAGCGGGAGCAGATACGCAGTATTTT. Its translation is CASSKSLAGADTQYF.